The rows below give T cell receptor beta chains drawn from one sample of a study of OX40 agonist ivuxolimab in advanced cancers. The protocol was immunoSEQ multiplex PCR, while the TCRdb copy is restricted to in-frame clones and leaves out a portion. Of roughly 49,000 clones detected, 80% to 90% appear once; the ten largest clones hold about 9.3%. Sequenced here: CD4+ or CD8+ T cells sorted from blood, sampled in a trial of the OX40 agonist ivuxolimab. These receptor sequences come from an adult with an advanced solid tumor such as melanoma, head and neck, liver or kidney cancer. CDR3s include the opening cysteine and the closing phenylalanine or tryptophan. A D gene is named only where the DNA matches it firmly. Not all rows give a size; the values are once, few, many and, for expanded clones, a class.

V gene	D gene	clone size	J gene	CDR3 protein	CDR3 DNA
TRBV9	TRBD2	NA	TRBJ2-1	CASSVASGDSYNEQFF	TGTGCCAGCAGCGTAGCTAGCGGGGATTCCTACAATGAGCAGTTCTTC
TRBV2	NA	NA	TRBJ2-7	CASRTIYEQYF	TGTGCCAGCAGGACTATTTACGAGCAGTACTTC
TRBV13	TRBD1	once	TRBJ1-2	CASSLEGTGVGRGYTF	TGTGCCAGCAGCTTAGAAGGGACAGGGGTTGGACGTGGCTACACCTTC
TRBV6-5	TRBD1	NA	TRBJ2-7	CASSYPRDRGPYEQYF	TGTGCCAGCAGTTACCCCCGAGACAGGGGTCCCTACGAGCAGTACTTC
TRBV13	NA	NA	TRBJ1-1	CASSLGKTEAFF	TGTGCCAGCAGCTTAGGGAAGACTGAAGCTTTCTTT
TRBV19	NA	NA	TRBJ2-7	CASSNPLIGAPYEQYF	TGTGCCAGTAGTAACCCCTTGATAGGGGCCCCCTACGAGCAGTACTTC
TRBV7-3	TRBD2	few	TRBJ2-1	CASSVGGDNEQFF	TGTGCCAGCAGCGTGGGAGGGGACAATGAGCAGTTCTTC
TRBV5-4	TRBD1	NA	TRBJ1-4	CASSGDRKGSGSEKLFF	TGTGCCAGCAGCGGGGACAGAAAGGGCTCCGGTAGTGAAAAACTGTTTTTT
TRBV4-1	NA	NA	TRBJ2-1	CASSQRPRAPESNEQFF	TGCGCCAGCAGCCAAAGACCCCGGGCCCCCGAGTCCAATGAGCAGTTCTTC
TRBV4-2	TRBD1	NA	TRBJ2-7	CASSQDLGDRAGREQYF	TGTGCCAGCAGCCAAGATCTTGGGGACAGGGCCGGTCGCGAGCAGTACTTC
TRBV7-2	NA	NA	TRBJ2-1	CASSLGEQFF	TGTGCCAGCAGCTTGGGTGAGCAGTTCTTC
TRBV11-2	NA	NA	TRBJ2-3	CASDIQGLQGTQYF	TGTGCCAGCGACATCCAGGGCCTACAGGGTACGCAGTATTTT
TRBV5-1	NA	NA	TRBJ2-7	CASSIAGELYEQYF	TGCGCCAGCAGCATCGCAGGGGAACTGTACGAGCAGTACTTC
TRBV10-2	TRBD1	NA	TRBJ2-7	CASSGRQGNFYEQYF	TGCGCCAGCAGTGGTCGACAGGGGAACTTCTACGAGCAGTACTTC
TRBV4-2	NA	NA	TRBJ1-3	CASSRPQVLSGNTIYF	TGTGCCAGCAGCCGCCCACAGGTGCTCTCTGGAAACACCATATATTTT
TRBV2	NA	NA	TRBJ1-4	CASRETGDEKLFF	TGTGCCAGCAGGGAAACAGGAGATGAAAAACTGTTTTTT
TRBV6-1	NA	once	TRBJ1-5	CASSAPGALNQPQHF	TGTGCCAGCAGTGCCCCGGGGGCTCTGAATCAGCCCCAGCATTTT
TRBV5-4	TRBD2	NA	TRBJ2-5	CAVLSGGEETQYF	TGTGCCGTCCTAAGCGGGGGTGAAGAGACCCAGTACTTC
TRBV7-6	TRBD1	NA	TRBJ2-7	CASSDPAGTGDNYEQYF	TGTGCCAGCAGCGACCCGGCCGGGACAGGGGATAACTACGAGCAGTACTTC
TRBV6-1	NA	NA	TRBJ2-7	CASSVQGYEQYF	TGTGCCAGCAGTGTGCAGGGCTACGAGCAGTACTTC
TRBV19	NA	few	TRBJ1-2	CASSMGVGYGYTF	TGTGCCAGTAGTATGGGGGTTGGCTATGGCTACACCTTC
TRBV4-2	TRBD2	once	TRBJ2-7	CASSQGVSSGSYEQYF	TGTGCCAGCAGCCAAGGGGTGTCTAGCGGGAGCTACGAGCAGTACTTC
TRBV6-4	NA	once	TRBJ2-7	CASPRDTYEQYF	TGTGCCAGCCCCAGGGACACCTACGAGCAGTACTTC
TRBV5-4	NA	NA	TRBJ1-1	CASSLRGSDTEAFF	TGTGCCAGCAGCTTGAGGGGGTCGGACACTGAAGCTTTCTTT
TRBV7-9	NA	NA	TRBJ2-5	CASSPRTDSQETQYF	TGTGCCAGCAGCCCCCGGACTGATAGCCAAGAGACCCAGTACTTC
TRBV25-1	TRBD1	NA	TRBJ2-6	CATTRGPGANVLTF	TGTGCCACAACCAGGGGGCCAGGGGCCAACGTCCTGACTTTC
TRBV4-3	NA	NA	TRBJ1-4	CASSHLGRPTNEKLFF	TGCGCCAGCAGCCACCTAGGACGGCCAACTAATGAAAAACTGTTTTTT
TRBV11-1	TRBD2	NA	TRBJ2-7	CASSLEWLAGAYEQYF	TGTGCCAGCAGCTTAGAATGGCTAGCGGGAGCCTACGAGCAGTACTTC
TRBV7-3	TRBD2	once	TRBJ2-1	CASSFMGLAGGPVDEQFF	TGTGCCAGCAGCTTCATGGGACTAGCGGGGGGGCCTGTAGATGAGCAGTTCTTC
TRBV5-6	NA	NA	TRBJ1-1	CASSLRGSEAFF	TGTGCCAGCAGCTTGAGGGGGTCTGAAGCTTTCTTT
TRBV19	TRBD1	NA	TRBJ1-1	CASSIRTGTNTEAFF	TGTGCCAGTAGTATTCGGACAGGGACGAACACTGAAGCTTTCTTT
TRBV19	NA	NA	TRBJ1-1	CASSYLAGNTEAFF	TGTGCCAGTAGCTACCTGGCGGGCAACACTGAAGCTTTCTTT
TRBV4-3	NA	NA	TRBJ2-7	CASSLGALSQSSYEQYF	TGCGCCAGCAGTCTAGGAGCTCTCTCCCAGAGCTCCTACGAGCAGTACTTC
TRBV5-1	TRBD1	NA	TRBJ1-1	CASSSHQPDREGNTEAFF	TGCGCCAGCAGCTCCCACCAACCGGACAGGGAAGGGAACACTGAAGCTTTCTTT
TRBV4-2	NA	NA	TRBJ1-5	CASSQDQGPNQPQHF	TGTGCCAGCAGCCAAGATCAGGGACCCAATCAGCCCCAGCATTTT
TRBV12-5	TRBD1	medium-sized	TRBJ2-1	CASGLVRGTDHEQFF	TGTGCTAGTGGTTTGGTACGTGGGACAGACCATGAGCAGTTCTTC
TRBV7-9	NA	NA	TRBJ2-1	CASSLPLGASSYNEQFF	TGTGCCAGCAGCTTACCCCTTGGGGCAAGTTCCTACAATGAGCAGTTCTTC
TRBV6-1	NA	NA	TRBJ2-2	CASRGHYSGGGELFF	TGTGCCAGCAGGGGACACTACTCAGGAGGCGGGGAGCTGTTTTTT
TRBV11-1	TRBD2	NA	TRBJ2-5	CASSLFLLAGEGETQYF	TGTGCCAGCAGCTTATTTTTACTAGCGGGAGAGGGTGAGACCCAGTACTTC
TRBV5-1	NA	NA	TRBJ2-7	CASSLRDKAYEQYF	TGCGCCAGCAGCCTCCGGGACAAAGCCTACGAGCAGTACTTC
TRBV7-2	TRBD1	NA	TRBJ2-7	CASSLVAGTDYEQYF	TGTGCCAGCAGCTTAGTGGCCGGGACAGACTACGAGCAGTACTTC
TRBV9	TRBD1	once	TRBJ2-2	CASSVPTTGFNTGELFF	TGTGCCAGCAGCGTACCTACGACAGGGTTCAACACCGGGGAGCTGTTTTTT
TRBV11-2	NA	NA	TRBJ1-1	CASSLAPEWSVNTEAFF	TGTGCCAGCAGCTTAGCCCCCGAATGGTCAGTGAACACTGAAGCTTTCTTT
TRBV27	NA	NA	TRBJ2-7	CATRDGYEQYF	TGTGCCACCCGGGACGGCTACGAGCAGTACTTC
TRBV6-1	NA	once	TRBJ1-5	CASSGPGSQPQHF	TGTGCCAGCAGTGGGCCTGGGAGTCAGCCCCAGCATTTT
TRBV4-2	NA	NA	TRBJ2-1	CASSQDLTLGGPQFF	TGTGCCAGCAGCCAAGATCTAACGTTAGGCGGCCCGCAGTTCTTC
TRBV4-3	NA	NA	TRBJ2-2	CASSQEGADTGELFF	TGCGCCAGCAGCCAAGAAGGGGCGGACACCGGGGAGCTGTTTTTT
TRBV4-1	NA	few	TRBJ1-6	CASSQDGKVNSPLHF	TGCGCCAGCAGCCAAGACGGGAAAGTTAATTCACCCCTCCACTTT
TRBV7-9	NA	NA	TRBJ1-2	CASSLVGTDGYTF	TGTGCCAGCAGCTTAGTTGGCACCGATGGCTACACCTTC
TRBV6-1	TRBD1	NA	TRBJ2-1	CASSEGQGADEQFF	TGTGCCAGCAGTGAAGGACAGGGGGCGGATGAGCAGTTCTTC
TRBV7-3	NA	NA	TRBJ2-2	CASSLTGATANTGELFF	TGTGCCAGCAGCTTAACGGGGGCGACAGCGAACACCGGGGAGCTGTTTTTT
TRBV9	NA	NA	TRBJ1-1	CASSAGILGNTEAFF	TGTGCCAGCAGTGCCGGGATCCTAGGGAACACTGAAGCTTTCTTT
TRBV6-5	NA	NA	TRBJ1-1	CASSYSTGSTEAFF	TGTGCCAGCAGTTACTCGACGGGGAGCACTGAAGCTTTCTTT
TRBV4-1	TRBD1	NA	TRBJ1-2	CASSQESTGLAGYTF	TGCGCCAGCAGCCAAGAGTCGACAGGGCTGGCTGGCTACACCTTC
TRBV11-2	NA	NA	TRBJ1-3	CASSLTTGNTIYF	TGTGCCAGCAGCTTAACGACTGGAAACACCATATATTTT
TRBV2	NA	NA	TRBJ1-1	CASSDRFRAAEAFF	TGTGCCAGCAGTGATCGGTTCAGGGCGGCTGAAGCTTTCTTT
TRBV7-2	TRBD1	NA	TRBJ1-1	CASSYLDRVNTEAFF	TGTGCCAGCAGTTATTTGGACAGGGTGAACACTGAAGCTTTCTTT
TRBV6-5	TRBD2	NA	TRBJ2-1	CASSWAGAYNEQFF	TGTGCCAGCAGTTGGGCGGGGGCCTACAATGAGCAGTTCTTC
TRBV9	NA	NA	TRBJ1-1	CASSVDGGDTEAFF	TGTGCCAGCAGCGTAGACGGGGGGGACACTGAAGCTTTCTTT
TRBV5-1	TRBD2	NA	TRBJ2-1	CASSLSMGLELDEQFF	TGCGCCAGCAGCTTGTCCATGGGACTAGAGCTCGATGAGCAGTTCTTC